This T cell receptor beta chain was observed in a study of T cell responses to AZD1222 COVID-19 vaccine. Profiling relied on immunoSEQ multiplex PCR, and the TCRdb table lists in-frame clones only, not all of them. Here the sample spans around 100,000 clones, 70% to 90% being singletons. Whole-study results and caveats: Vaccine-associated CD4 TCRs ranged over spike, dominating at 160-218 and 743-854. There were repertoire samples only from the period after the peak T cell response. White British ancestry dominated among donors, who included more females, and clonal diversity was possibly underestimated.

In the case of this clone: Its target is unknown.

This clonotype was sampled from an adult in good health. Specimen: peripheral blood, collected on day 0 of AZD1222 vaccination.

The CDR3 sequence is CASNLRGGADTGELFF. The CDR3 DNA is TGCGCCAGCAACCTCAGAGGGGGGGCCGACACCGGGGAGCTGTTTTTT. This rearrangement joins TRBV5-1 to TRBJ2-2, with D perhaps TRBD2 (7 bases). V dropped 6 bases and J dropped 3 bases, with 18 bases sitting between them. The germline gives CDR1 SGHRS, CDR2 YFSETQ. CDR3 size: 16 residues.